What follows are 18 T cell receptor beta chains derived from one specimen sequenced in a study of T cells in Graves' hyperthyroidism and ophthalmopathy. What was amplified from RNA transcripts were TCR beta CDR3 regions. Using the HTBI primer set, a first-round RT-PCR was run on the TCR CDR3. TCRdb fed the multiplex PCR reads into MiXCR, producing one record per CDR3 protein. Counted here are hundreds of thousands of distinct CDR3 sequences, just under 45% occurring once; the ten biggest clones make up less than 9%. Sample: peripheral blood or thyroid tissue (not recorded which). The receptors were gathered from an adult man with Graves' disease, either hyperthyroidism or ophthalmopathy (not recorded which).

The CDR3 DNA reads as TGCAGCGCGACGGGGGGCGATGGCTACACCTTC. This gives the protein CSATGGDGYTF. The V and J genes are TRBV29-1 and TRBJ1-2; TRBD1 is a possible D gene (6 bases). Germline-derived CDR1 and CDR2 are SQVTM and ANQGSEA. The CDR3 totals 11 residues. V was trimmed by 7 bases and J by 6 bases, leaving 12 bases between them.

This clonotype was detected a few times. The CDR3 spells CSARRVGIEQYF. In nucleotides, the CDR3 is TGCAGTGCTAGAAGGGTCGGGATCGAGCAGTACTTC. The chain joins TRBV20-1 to TRBJ2-7; the D gene is possibly TRBD2 (5 bases). The germline CDR1 and CDR2 sequences are DFQATT and SNEGSKA (reference sequence). Trimming removed 2 bases from V and 6 bases from J, with 11 bases in between. This CDR3 has 12 residues.

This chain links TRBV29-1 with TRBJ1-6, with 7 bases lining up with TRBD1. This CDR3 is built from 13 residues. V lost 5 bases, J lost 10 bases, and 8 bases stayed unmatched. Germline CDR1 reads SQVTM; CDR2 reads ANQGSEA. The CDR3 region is CSVIRQGESPLHF. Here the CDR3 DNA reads TGCAGCGTTATTCGACAGGGTGAATCACCCCTCCACTTT. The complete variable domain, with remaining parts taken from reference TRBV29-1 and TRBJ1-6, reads SAVISQKPSRDICQRGTSLTIQCQVDSQVTMMFWYRQQPGQSLTLIATANQGSEATYESGFVIDKFPISRPNLTFSTLTVSNMSPEDSSIYLCSVIRQGESPLHFGNGTRLTVT.

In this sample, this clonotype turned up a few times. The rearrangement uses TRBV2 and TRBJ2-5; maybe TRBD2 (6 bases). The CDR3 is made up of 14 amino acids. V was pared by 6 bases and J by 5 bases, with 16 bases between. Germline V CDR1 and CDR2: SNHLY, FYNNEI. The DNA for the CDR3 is TGTGCCAGCAGAATAGTGGGAGGTTTGGAGACCCAGTACTTC. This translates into CASRIVGGLETQYF.

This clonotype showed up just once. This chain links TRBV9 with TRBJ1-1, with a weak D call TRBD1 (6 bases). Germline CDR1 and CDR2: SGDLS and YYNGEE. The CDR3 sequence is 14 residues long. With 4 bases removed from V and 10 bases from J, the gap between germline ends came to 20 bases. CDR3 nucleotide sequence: TGTGCCAGCAGCCAAGCTGGTGGGGGCGTTGGAGCTTTCTTT. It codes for CASSQAGGGVGAFF.

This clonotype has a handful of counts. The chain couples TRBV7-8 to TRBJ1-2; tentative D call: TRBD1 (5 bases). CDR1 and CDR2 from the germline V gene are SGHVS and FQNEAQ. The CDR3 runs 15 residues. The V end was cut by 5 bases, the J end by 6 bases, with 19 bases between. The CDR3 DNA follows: TGTGCCAGCAGCCAAGGATGGCGGGGGACTAATGGCTACACCTTC. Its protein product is CASSQGWRGTNGYTF.

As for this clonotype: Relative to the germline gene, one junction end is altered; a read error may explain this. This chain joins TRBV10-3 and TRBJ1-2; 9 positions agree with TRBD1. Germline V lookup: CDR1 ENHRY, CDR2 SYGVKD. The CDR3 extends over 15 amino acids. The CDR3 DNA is TGTGCCATCAGTGACTACAGGGGGCTAAACTATGGCTGCACCTTC. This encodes CAISDYRGLNYGCTF.

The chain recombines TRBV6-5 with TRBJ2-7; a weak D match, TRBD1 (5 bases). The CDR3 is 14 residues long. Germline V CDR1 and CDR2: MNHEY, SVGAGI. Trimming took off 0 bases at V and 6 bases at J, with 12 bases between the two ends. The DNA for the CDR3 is TGTGCCAGCAGTTACTCCCAGGGTCCGGTCGAGCAGTACTTC. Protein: CASSYSQGPVEQYF.

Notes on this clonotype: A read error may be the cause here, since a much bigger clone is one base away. The chain's CDR3 is CASGQMAAYEQYF. CDR3 in DNA: TGTGCCAGCGGCCAGATGGCTGCCTACGAGCAGTACTTC. This chain links TRBV7-6 with TRBJ2-7; D unclear. The V gene's germline CDR1 is SGHVS and CDR2 FNYEAQ. The length of the CDR3 is 13 residues. Between the trimmed V and J ends, which lost 8 bases and 2 bases, there was a span of 13 bases.

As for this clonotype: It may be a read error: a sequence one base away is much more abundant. The CDR3 sequence: CAISLDRLTEAFF. As DNA, the CDR3 is TGTGCCATCAGCTTGGACAGGCTCACTGAAGCTTTCTTT. This chain connects TRBV10-3 to TRBJ1-1; 7 nucleotides match TRBD1. The trim removed 6 bases at V and 4 bases at J, leaving 5 bases unmatched. CDR1 is ENHRY and CDR2 is SYGVKD in the germline V gene. The CDR3 is 13 residues long.

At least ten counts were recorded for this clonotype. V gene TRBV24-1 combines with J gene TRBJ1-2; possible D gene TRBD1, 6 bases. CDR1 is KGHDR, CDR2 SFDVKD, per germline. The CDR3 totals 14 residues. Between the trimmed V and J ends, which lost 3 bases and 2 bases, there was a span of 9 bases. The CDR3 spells CATSDAGTNYGYTF. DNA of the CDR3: TGTGCCACCAGTGATGCCGGGACAAACTATGGCTACACCTTC.

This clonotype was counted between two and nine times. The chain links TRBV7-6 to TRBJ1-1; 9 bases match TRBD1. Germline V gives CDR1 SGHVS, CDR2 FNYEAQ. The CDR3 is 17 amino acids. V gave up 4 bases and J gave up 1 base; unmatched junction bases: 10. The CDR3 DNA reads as TGTGCCAGCAGCTCCCACCCCTGGACAGGGGAGAACACTGAAGCTTTCTTT. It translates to CASSSHPWTGENTEAFF.

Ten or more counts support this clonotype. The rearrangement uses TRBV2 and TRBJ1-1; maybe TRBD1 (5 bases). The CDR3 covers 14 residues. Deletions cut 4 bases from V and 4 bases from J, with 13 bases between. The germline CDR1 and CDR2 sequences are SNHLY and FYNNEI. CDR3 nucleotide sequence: TGTGCCAGCAGTGTAGGGGAGAGGGGCACTGAAGCTTTCTTT. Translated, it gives CASSVGERGTEAFF.

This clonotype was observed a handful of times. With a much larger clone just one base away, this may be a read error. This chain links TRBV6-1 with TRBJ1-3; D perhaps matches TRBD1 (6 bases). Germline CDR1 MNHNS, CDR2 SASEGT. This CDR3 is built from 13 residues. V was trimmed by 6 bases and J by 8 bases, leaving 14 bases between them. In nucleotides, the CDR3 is TGTGCCAGCAGCACAGGGTCGAGCGACACCATATATTTT. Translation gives CASSTGSSDTIYF.

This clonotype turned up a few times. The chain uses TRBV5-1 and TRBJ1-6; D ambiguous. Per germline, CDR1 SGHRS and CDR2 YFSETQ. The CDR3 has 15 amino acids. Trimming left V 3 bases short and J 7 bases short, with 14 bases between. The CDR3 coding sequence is TGCGCCAGCAGCTGGAAGGGAGACGGGAATTCACCCCTCCACTTT. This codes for CASSWKGDGNSPLHF.

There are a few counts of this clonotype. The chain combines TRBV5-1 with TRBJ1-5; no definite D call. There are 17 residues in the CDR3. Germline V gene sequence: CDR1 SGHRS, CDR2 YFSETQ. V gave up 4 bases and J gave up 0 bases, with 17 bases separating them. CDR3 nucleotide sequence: TGCGCCAGCAGCCCAGGCGGTGGTGGCTATAGCAATCAGCCCCAGCATTTT. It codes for CASSPGGGGYSNQPQHF.

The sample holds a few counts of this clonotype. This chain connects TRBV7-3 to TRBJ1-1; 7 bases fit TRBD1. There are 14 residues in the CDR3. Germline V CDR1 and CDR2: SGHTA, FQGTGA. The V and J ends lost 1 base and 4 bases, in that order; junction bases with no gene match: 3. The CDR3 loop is CASSLMGQSTEAFF. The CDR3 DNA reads TGTGCCAGCAGCTTAATGGGACAGTCCACTGAAGCTTTCTTT.

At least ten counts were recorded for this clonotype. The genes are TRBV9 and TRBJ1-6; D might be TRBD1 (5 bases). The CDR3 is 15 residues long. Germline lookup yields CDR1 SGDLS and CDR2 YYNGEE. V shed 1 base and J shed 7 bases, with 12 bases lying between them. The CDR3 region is CASSVSPGSNSPLHF. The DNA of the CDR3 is TGTGCCAGCAGCGTATCTCCAGGGTCAAATTCACCCCTCCACTTT.